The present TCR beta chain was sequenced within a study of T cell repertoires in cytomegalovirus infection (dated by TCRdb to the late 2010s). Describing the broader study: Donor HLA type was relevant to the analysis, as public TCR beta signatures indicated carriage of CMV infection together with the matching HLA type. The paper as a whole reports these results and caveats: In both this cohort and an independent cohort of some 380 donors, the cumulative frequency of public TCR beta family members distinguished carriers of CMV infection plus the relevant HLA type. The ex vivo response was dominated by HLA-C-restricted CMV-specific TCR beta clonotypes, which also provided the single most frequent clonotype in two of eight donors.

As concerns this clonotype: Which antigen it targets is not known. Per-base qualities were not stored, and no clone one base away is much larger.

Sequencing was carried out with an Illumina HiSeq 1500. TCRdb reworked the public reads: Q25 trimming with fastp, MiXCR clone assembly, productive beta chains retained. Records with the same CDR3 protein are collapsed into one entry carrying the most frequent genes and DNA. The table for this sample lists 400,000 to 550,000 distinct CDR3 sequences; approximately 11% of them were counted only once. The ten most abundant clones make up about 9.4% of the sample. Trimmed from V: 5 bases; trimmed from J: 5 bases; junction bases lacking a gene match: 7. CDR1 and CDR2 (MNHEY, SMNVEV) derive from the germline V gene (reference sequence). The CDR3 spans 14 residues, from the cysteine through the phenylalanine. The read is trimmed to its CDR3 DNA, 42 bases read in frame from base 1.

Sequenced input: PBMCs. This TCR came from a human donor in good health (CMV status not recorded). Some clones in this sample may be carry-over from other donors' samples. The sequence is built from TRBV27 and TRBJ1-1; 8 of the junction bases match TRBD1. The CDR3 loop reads CASSGQGGGTEAFF. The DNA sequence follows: TGTGCCAGCAGTGGACAGGGTGGAGGGACTGAAGCTTTCTTT.